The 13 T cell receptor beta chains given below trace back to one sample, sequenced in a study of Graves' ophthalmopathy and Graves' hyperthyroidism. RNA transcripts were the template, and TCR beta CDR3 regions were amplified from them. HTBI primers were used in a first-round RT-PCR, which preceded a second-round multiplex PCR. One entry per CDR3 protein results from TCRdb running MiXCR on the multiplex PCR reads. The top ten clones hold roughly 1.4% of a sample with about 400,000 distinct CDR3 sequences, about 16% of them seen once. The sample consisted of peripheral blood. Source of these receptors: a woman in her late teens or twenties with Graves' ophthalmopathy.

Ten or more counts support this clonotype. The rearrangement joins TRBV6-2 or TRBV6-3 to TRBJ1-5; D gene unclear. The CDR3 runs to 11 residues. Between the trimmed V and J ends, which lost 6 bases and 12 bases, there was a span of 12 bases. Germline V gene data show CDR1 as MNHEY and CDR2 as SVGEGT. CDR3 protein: CASRSTAGQHF. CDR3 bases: TGTGCCAGCAGATCGACGGCAGGCCAGCATTTT.

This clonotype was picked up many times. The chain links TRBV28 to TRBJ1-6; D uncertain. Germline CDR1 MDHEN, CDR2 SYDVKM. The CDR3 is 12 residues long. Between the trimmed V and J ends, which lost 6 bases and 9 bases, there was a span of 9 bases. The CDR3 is CASRRESSPLHF. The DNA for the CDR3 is TGTGCCAGCAGACGTGAGAGTTCACCCCTCCACTTT.

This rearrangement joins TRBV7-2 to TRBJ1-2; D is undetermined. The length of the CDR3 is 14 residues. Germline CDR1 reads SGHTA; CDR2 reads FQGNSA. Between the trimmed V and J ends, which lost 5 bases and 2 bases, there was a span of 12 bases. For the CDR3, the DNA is TGTGCCAGCAGCCCGAGGGATCAGAACTATGGCTACACCTTC. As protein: CASSPRDQNYGYTF.

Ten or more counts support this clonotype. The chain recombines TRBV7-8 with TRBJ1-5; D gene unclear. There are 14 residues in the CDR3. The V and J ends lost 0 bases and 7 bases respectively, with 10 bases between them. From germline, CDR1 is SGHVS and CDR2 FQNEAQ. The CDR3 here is CASSLAHQQQPQHF. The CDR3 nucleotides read TGTGCCAGCAGCTTAGCGCACCAGCAGCAGCCCCAGCATTTT. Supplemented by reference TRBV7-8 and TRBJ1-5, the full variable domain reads GAGVSQSPRYKVAKRGQDVALRCDPISGHVSLFWYQQALGQGPEFLTYFQNEAQLDKSGLPSDRFFAERPEGSVSTLKIQRTQQEDSAVYLCASSLAHQQQPQHFGDGTRLSIL.

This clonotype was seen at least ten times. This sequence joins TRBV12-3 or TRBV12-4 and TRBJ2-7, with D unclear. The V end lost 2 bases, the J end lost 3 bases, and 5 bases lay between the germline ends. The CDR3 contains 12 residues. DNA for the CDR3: TGTGCCAGCAGTTTACGGTACTACGAGCAGTACTTC. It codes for CASSLRYYEQYF.

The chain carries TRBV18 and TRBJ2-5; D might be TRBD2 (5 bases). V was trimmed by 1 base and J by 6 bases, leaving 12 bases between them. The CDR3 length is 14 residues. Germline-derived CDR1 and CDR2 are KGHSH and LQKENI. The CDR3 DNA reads TGTGCCAGCTCACCACAAAGAGGGTGGAAGACCCAGTACTTC. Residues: CASSPQRGWKTQYF. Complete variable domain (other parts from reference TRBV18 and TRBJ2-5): NAGVMQNPRHLVRRRGQEARLRCSPMKGHSHVYWYRQLPEEGLKFMVYLQKENIIDESGMPKERFSAEFPKEGPSILRIQQVVRGDSAAYFCASSPQRGWKTQYFGPGTRLLVL.

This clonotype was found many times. The CDR3 spells CASSRRGGEAFF. DNA for the CDR3: TGTGCCAGCAGCCGCAGGGGAGGTGAAGCTTTCTTT. The chain combines TRBV7-2 with TRBJ1-1, with D perhaps TRBD1 (6 bases). Trimming removed 5 bases from V and 7 bases from J, with 11 bases in between. This CDR3 comprises 12 residues. Germline CDR1 reads SGHTA; CDR2 reads FQGNSA.

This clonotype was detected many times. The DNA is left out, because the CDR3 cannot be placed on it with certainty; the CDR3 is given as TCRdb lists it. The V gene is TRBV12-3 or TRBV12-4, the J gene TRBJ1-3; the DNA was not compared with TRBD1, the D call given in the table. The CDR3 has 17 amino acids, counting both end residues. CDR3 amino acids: CASSSSDRGQAGNTIYF.

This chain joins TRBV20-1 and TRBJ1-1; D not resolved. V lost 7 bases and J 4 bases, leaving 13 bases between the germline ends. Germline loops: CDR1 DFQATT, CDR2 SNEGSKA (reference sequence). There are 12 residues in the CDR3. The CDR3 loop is CSVKGGPTEAFF. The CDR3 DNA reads TGCAGTGTCAAGGGCGGGCCCACTGAAGCTTTCTTT.

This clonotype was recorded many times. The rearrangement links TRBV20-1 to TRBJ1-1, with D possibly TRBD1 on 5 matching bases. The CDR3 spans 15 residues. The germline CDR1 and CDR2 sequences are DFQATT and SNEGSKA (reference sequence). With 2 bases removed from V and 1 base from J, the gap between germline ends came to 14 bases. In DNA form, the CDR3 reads TGCAGTGCTAGATCCTCTTGGGGGGGGAACACTGAAGCTTTCTTT. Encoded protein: CSARSSWGGNTEAFF.

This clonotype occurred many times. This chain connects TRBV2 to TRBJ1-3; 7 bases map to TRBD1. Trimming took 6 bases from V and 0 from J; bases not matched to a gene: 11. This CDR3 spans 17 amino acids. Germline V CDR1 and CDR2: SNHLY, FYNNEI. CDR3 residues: CASRILSGGSSGNTIYF. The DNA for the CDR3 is TGTGCCAGCAGGATACTCTCAGGGGGAAGCTCTGGAAACACCATATATTTT.

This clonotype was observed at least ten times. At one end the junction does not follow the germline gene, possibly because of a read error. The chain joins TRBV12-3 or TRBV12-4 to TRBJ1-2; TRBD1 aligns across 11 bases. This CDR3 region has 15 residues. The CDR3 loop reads CASSIGQGANLRPLF. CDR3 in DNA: TGTGCCAGCAGTATAGGACAGGGGGCGAATCTGCGCCCTCTCTTC.

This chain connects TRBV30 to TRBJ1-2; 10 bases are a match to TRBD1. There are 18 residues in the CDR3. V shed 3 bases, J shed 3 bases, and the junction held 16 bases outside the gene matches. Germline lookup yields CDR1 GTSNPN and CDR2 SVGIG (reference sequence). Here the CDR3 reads CAWSRMTGGAPRDYGYTF. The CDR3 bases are TGTGCCTGGAGCCGTATGACAGGGGGCGCCCCTCGCGACTATGGCTACACCTTC.